This TCR beta chain emerged from a study of response to subunit inactivated influenza vaccine. A single record per CDR3 protein comes from TCRdb applying MiXCR to the RT-PCR reads. In the table there are 500,000 to 650,000 distinct CDR3 sequences, less than 8% of which are singletons. A remark on this clonotype: Antigen specificity is unknown.

Whole-study results and caveats: Each seasonal influenza vaccination recruits few new T cells, the authors suggested.

CDR3 length: 12 amino acids. Between the trimmed V and J ends, which lost 6 bases and 11 bases, there was a span of 14 bases. CDR1 is MNHEY, CDR2 SVGEGT, per germline. The sequence came from a man aged 50 to 75 who received an inactivated influenza vaccine. The input for sequencing was PBMCs from blood, taken approximately 25 months after vaccination. The chain links TRBV6-2 or TRBV6-3 to TRBJ2-4; maybe TRBD1 (5 bases). Written as DNA, the CDR3 is TGTGCCAGCAGCCCCCCCAAAGGGGTTCAGTACTTC. Translated: CASSPPKGVQYF.